The clone carrying this T cell receptor (beta chain) has just a few counts. Each CDR3 protein is one row after TCRdb ran MiXCR on the multiplex PCR reads. In the table there are about 220,000 distinct CDR3 sequences, about 34% of which are singletons. The lymph nodes were axillary draining lymph nodes from breast cancer patients. This sample was taken from a study of breast tumors, draining lymph nodes, adjacent tissues. The CDR3 totals 15 residues. V lost 1 base, J lost 7 bases, and 8 bases stayed unmatched. Germline V CDR1 and CDR2: SGHNT, YYREEE (reference sequence). The origin of this receptor is a female donor with breast cancer. Some clones in this sample may be carry-over from other donors' samples. Sequencing input: axillary lymph node tissue. The chain joins TRBV5-4 to TRBJ2-4; 7 bases fit TRBD1. This CDR3 is CASSLLEGGANIQYF. CDR3 sequence (DNA): TGTGCCAGCAGCTTGTTGGAAGGGGGCGCGAACATTCAGTACTTC.